This T cell receptor (beta chain) is drawn from a study of blood T cell repertoires in COVID-19. On the study more broadly: PBMCs, B-cell-depleted T cells, or T cells provided the cDNA or gDNA that made up the material.

The germline CDR1 and CDR2 sequences are SGHRS and YFSETQ. CDR3 length: 16 amino acids. Trimming removed 4 bases from V and 0 bases from J; junction bases left unmatched: 7. Profiling relied on immunoSEQ multiplex PCR, and the TCRdb table lists in-frame clones only, not all of them. Of tens of thousands of clones listed, 87% are singletons. The sequenced sample was peripheral blood. The sequence was obtained from a male donor with acute or convalescent COVID-19. The chain employs TRBV5-1 and TRBJ1-2, with 9 bases fitting TRBD1. DNA of the CDR3: TGCGCCAGCAGCGAATTAACAGGGGGCTCTAACTATGGCTACACCTTC. Protein: CASSELTGGSNYGYTF.